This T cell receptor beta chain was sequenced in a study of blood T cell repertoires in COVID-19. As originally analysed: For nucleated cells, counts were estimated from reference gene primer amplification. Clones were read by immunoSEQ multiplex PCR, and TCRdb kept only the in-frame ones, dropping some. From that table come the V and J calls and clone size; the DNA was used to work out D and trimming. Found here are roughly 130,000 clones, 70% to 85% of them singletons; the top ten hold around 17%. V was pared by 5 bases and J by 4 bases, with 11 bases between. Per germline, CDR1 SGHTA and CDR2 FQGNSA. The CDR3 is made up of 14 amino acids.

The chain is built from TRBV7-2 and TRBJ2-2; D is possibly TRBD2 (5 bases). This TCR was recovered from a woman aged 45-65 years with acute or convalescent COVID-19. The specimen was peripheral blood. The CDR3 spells CASSPKRPTGELFF. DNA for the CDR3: TGTGCCAGCAGCCCAAAGCGGCCCACCGGGGAGCTGTTTTTT.